What follows are 21 T cell receptor beta chains derived from one specimen sequenced in a study of blood T cells in healthy people across ages. Through a sample-barcoded 5' primer and a J-beta primer mix, a second PCR was run for roughly 6 to 12 cycles. MiXCR, run by TCRdb on the 5' RACE reads, gives a single entry per CDR3 protein. Here the sample spans 1.5 million to 2 million distinct CDR3 sequences, roughly 27% being singletons. Material for sequencing was blood. These receptors came from a woman between 25 and 40 years old in good health.

This clonotype was detected many times. This chain joins TRBV9 and TRBJ2-5; D is unclear. Germline assignment: CDR1 SGDLS and CDR2 YYNGEE. The CDR3 spans 15 residues. V lost 3 bases to trimming and J lost 4 bases, with 16 bases between them. CDR3 protein: CASSATGYSRETQYF. The CDR3 DNA sequence: TGTGCCAGCAGCGCGACCGGCTATAGTCGAGAGACCCAGTACTTC.

With regard to this clonotype: Given a much more abundant clone one base away, this may be a read error. The CDR3 bases are TGTGCCATCAGGAACAATAGCGGGATCAAACTCGAGCAGGACTTC. Translating it yields CAIRNNSGIKLEQDF. This sequence joins TRBV10-3 and TRBJ2-4; 8 nucleotides match TRBD2. Germline V CDR1 and CDR2: ENHRY, SYGVKD. The CDR3 length is 15 residues.

This clonotype was counted at least ten times. V is TRBV7-8 and J is TRBJ2-7; 8 nucleotides agree with TRBD2. Germline trimming cut 1 base from V and 3 bases from J; bases unmatched to any gene: 14. Germline loops: CDR1 SGHVS, CDR2 FQNEAQ. The CDR3 sequence is 18 residues long. The CDR3 is CASSLGAYGLADYYEQYF. The DNA for the CDR3 is TGTGCCAGCAGCTTAGGGGCATATGGACTAGCAGACTACTACGAGCAGTACTTC.

This clonotype occurred a few times. V and J are TRBV6-2 or TRBV6-3 and TRBJ2-1; 12 bases align to TRBD2. CDR3 length equals 16 residues. In germline, CDR1 is MNHEY, CDR2 SVGEGT. Trimming at V came to 6 bases and at J to 4 bases, leaving 7 bases not matched to a gene. DNA for the CDR3: TGTGCCAGCAGCACACGACTAGCGGGAGCATACAATGAGCAGTTCTTC. It encodes CASSTRLAGAYNEQFF.

Only one count was recorded for this clonotype. This chain uses TRBV20-1 with TRBJ2-5; D is ambiguous. V was clipped by 0 bases and J by 2 bases, with 7 bases between them. The CDR3 runs to 13 residues. From germline, CDR1 is DFQATT and CDR2 SNEGSKA (reference sequence). The CDR3 bases are TGCAGTGCTAGAGATATCAGACAAGAGACCCAGTACTTC. It codes for CSARDIRQETQYF.

The rearrangement links TRBV5-6 to TRBJ2-4; 7 nucleotides align to TRBD2. V shed 2 bases and J 8 bases; nucleotides not matched to a gene: 1. Germline-derived CDR1 and CDR2 are SGHDT and YYEEEE. The CDR3 spans 12 residues. CDR3 amino acids: CASSFGGDIQYF. The CDR3 DNA reads as TGTGCCAGCAGCTTTGGGGGGGACATTCAGTACTTC. Based on the CDR3 plus reference TRBV5-6 and TRBJ2-4, the full variable domain is DAGVTQSPTHLIKTRGQQVTLRCSPKSGHDTVSWYQQALGQGPQFIFQYYEEEERQRGNFPDRFSGHQFPNYSSELNVNALLLGDSALYLCASSFGGDIQYFGAGTRLSVL.

V and J are TRBV12-3 or TRBV12-4 and TRBJ2-7; no firm D call. The CDR3 is made up of 13 amino acids. V was pared by 3 bases and J by 6 bases, with 12 bases between. Written as DNA, the CDR3 is TGTGCCAGCAGTTTTAGGCAGTATAGCGAGCAGTACTTC. Its protein is CASSFRQYSEQYF.

The chain combines TRBV28 with TRBJ1-1; perhaps TRBD1 as D (6 bases). This CDR3 contains 15 residues. Germline CDR1 is MDHEN and CDR2 is SYDVKM. Trimming pared 3 bases from V and 4 bases from J, leaving 15 bases between. CDR3 loop: CASSFHKGGGTEAFF. As DNA, the CDR3 is TGTGCCAGCAGTTTTCATAAAGGGGGTGGCACTGAAGCTTTCTTT.

This clonotype has at least ten counts. The rearrangement links TRBV6-1 to TRBJ2-6; no firm D call. Germline V gene sequence: CDR1 MNHNS, CDR2 SASEGT. V was cut by 2 bases and J by 1 base, with 6 bases left in between. The length of the CDR3 is 15 residues. The CDR3 region is CASSESWSGANVLTF. Written as DNA, the CDR3 is TGTGCCAGCAGTGAATCCTGGTCTGGGGCCAACGTCCTGACTTTC.

The chain employs TRBV6-5 and TRBJ1-5; D ambiguous. This CDR3 is built from 16 residues. Germline-derived CDR1 and CDR2 are MNHEY and SVGAGI. Deletions cut 3 bases from V and 2 bases from J, with 14 bases between. The CDR3 here is CASSYRRAVGNQPQHF. The CDR3 bases are TGTGCCAGCAGTTATCGGAGAGCGGTCGGCAATCAGCCCCAGCATTTT.

This chain connects TRBV4-1 to TRBJ2-7; D might be TRBD1 (7 bases). V lost 5 bases and J lost 3, with 17 bases in between. Germline V gene data show CDR1 as MGHRA and CDR2 as YSYEKL. The CDR3 runs to 15 residues. The DNA of the CDR3 is TGCGCCAGCAGCTCCCCTAGCAGGGGGGTCTACGAGCAGTACTTC. Encoded protein: CASSSPSRGVYEQYF.

The V call is TRBV10-3, the J call TRBJ2-1; 9 bases match TRBD2. The CDR3 is 16 amino acids. The trim removed 0 bases at V and 4 bases at J, leaving 4 bases unmatched. Per the germline V gene, CDR1 is ENHRY and CDR2 is SYGVKD. In nucleotides, the CDR3 is TGTGCCATCAGTGAGTCCGACAGCGGGAGGTACAATGAGCAGTTCTTC. It translates to CAISESDSGRYNEQFF.

Comments on this clonotype: Its ends do not fully match the called genes, so a read error is possible. This chain joins TRBV28 and TRBJ2-1; maybe TRBD2 (5 bases). From germline, CDR1 is MDHEN and CDR2 SYDVKM. The CDR3 is 11 amino acids. In DNA, the CDR3 is TGTGCCACTCGGGGTTTCAATGGGCAGTTCTTC. Residues: CATRGFNGQFF.

The sample holds a few counts of this clonotype. The chain has TRBV13 and TRBJ2-5; 12 bases fit TRBD1. The CDR3 has 14 amino acids. The ends lost 5 bases at V and 7 bases at J; junction bases unmatched: 5. Germline V gives CDR1 PRHDT, CDR2 FYEKMQ (reference sequence). The CDR3 loop reads CASSTGQGAGTQYF. The CDR3 DNA sequence: TGTGCCAGCAGCACGGGACAGGGGGCTGGGACCCAGTACTTC.

J is TRBJ2-5 and V is TRBV5-1; D is unresolved. Trimming left V 4 bases short and J 1 base short, with 5 bases between. In germline, CDR1 is SGHRS, CDR2 YFSETQ. This CDR3 contains 12 residues. CDR3 bases: TGCGCCAGCAGCATGAGCCAAGAGACCCAGTACTTC. Its translation is CASSMSQETQYF.

The rearrangement uses TRBV4-3 and TRBJ2-1; D is perhaps TRBD1 (6 bases). The CDR3 sequence is 13 residues long. With 0 bases removed from V and 13 bases from J, the gap between germline ends came to 13 bases. Germline loops: CDR1 LGHNA, CDR2 YSLEER. This chain's CDR3 is CASSQDTGLGQFF. The DNA of the CDR3 is TGCGCCAGCAGCCAAGATACAGGGCTAGGTCAGTTCTTC.

This clonotype was recorded at least ten times. This chain uses TRBV2 with TRBJ2-3, with D possibly matching TRBD2 (6 bases). This CDR3 has 14 amino acids. Trimming stripped 8 bases from V and 5 bases from J, with 17 bases between. CDR1 and CDR2 from the germline V gene are SNHLY and FYNNEI. In nucleotides, the CDR3 is TGTGCCAGCGACGAGATATGGGGAGGAGATACGCAGTATTTT. Translated: CASDEIWGGDTQYF.

As for this clonotype: A junction boundary mismatches the germline segment, possibly from a read error. Here the CDR3 reads CAGRPGQGTYELYF. CDR3 sequence (DNA): TGTGCCGGCAGGCCAGGACAGGGGACCTACGAGCTGTACTTC. The genes are TRBV12-3 or TRBV12-4 and TRBJ2-7, with TRBD1 identical over 9 bases. This CDR3 comprises 14 residues.

As to this clonotype: The junction differs from germline at one of its ends, possibly a read error. The chain links TRBV11-2 to TRBJ2-6; tentatively, D is TRBD1 (5 bases). Germline V CDR1 and CDR2: SGHAT, FQNNGV. CDR3 length: 16 amino acids. The DNA for the CDR3 is TGTGCCAGCAGCTTAGAGCCCCACTCTGGGGCCAACGTCCGGACTTTC. Protein: CASSLEPHSGANVRTF.

This clonotype has a handful of counts. The chain employs TRBV10-3 and TRBJ1-5, with TRBD1 matching over 11 bases. The CDR3 covers 13 residues. CDR1 ENHRY and CDR2 SYGVKD come from the germline V gene. Trimming at V came to 8 bases and at J to 6 bases, leaving 3 bases not matched to a gene. CDR3: CAIGGTGGQPQHF. CDR3 coding DNA: TGTGCCATCGGGGGGACAGGGGGTCAGCCCCAGCATTTT.

This clonotype has only a few counts. The CDR3 sequence is CAINLRDSPETQYF. CDR3 DNA sequence: TGTGCCATCAACCTCCGGGACAGCCCAGAGACCCAGTACTTC. J is TRBJ2-5 and V is TRBV10-3, with 7 bases matching TRBD1. The CDR3 sequence is 14 residues long. In germline, CDR1 is ENHRY, CDR2 SYGVKD. V lost 7 bases, J lost 4 bases, and 9 bases stayed unmatched.